The source of this T cell receptor beta chain is a study of T cells in Graves' hyperthyroidism and ophthalmopathy. Amplified regions were TCR beta CDR3 sequences from RNA transcripts. A first-round RT-PCR of the TCR CDR3 used the HTBI primer set. TCRdb passed the multiplex PCR reads through MiXCR, listing each CDR3 protein once. The sample holds some 600,000 distinct CDR3 sequences, approximately 15% seen once. The study excluded patients with uncontrolled infection, other autoimmune disease, pregnancy or lactation. Diagnoses used clinical symptoms, serum thyroxine and TRAb, thyroid ultrasound and orbital computed tomography. Out of approximately 10 ml of fresh peripheral blood came the PBMCs. V shed 4 bases and J 7 bases; nucleotides not matched to a gene: 8. This CDR3 spans 14 amino acids. Per the germline V gene, CDR1 is SGDLS and CDR2 is YYNGEE.

This TCR was sampled from a woman younger than 45 with Graves' hyperthyroidism that later progressed to Graves' ophthalmopathy. The chain is built from TRBV9 and TRBJ1-2; 9 nucleotides line up with TRBD1. Sequencing was done on a sample of blood. CDR3 coding DNA: TGTGCCAGCAGCTTACAGGGGGCAGTAGGTGGCTACACCTTC. This encodes CASSLQGAVGGYTF.